Listed below are T cell receptor beta chains from one sample, sequenced in a study of cytomegalovirus exposure and HLA in healthy donors. Clones were sequenced by immunoSEQ multiplex PCR, and TCRdb holds only the in-frame ones, with some missing. The sample lists around 77,000 clones; 75% to 85% were seen once. The sequencing sample was made of PBMCs. These receptors were taken from a middle-aged man in good health and CMV-seronegative. Each CDR3 is given with its conserved first and last residue. D genes are given only for firm matches. Clone size appears in some rows only: once, few, many, or a class for an expanded clone.

D gene	V gene	clone size	J gene	CDR3 protein	CDR3 DNA
TRBD1	TRBV2	NA	TRBJ2-1	CASRRDRSYNEQFF	TGTGCCAGCCGTCGGGACAGGTCCTACAATGAGCAGTTCTTC
NA	TRBV7-9	NA	TRBJ1-2	CASSQHSDDGYTF	TGTGCCAGCAGCCAACACAGTGACGATGGCTACACCTTC
NA	TRBV14	NA	TRBJ1-2	CASSLSGHPIQDSSYGYTF	TGTGCCAGCAGTCTCTCGGGTCACCCGATACAGGATTCTTCGTATGGCTACACCTTC
TRBD1	TRBV6-6	NA	TRBJ2-1	CASSRLGQSYNEQFF	TGTGCCAGCAGTCGCTTGGGACAGTCGTACAATGAGCAGTTCTTC
NA	TRBV5-4	NA	TRBJ2-2	CASSRGNTGELFF	TGTGCCAGCAGCAGGGGGAACACCGGGGAGCTGTTTTTT
NA	TRBV5-1	NA	TRBJ2-7	CASSDGTSYTYEQYF	TGCGCCAGCAGCGATGGGACTTCTTACACCTACGAGCAGTACTTC
NA	TRBV6-6	NA	TRBJ1-1	CASSYGREVYTEAFF	TGTGCCAGCAGTTACGGCAGGGAGGTCTATACTGAAGCTTTCTTT
NA	TRBV18	NA	TRBJ2-7	CASSPPTGFYEQYF	TGTGCCAGCTCACCCCCAACAGGGTTCTACGAGCAGTACTTC
TRBD1	TRBV7-9	medium-sized	TRBJ1-2	CASSSVNTGTGNGYTF	TGTGCCAGCAGCTCAGTAAATACCGGGACAGGGAATGGCTACACCTTC
TRBD1	TRBV7-9	NA	TRBJ2-7	CSSSSTRPEQGVYEQYF	TGTTCCAGCAGTTCGACCCGCCCCGAGCAGGGGGTCTACGAGCAGTACTTC
NA	TRBV19	NA	TRBJ2-7	CASRENRLYSGEQYF	TGTGCCAGTAGGGAGAATAGACTATATAGCGGCGAGCAGTACTTC
NA	TRBV30	NA	TRBJ1-4	CAWSVSREKLFF	TGTGCCTGGAGTGTATCGCGCGAAAAACTGTTTTTT
TRBD1	TRBV7-9	once	TRBJ2-6	CASSLMGDRGANVLTF	TGTGCCAGCAGCCTTATGGGGGACAGGGGGGCCAACGTCCTGACTTTC
NA	TRBV28	NA	TRBJ1-1	CASSLSGQPEAFF	TGTGCCAGCAGTTTAAGTGGGCAGCCTGAAGCTTTCTTT
TRBD1	TRBV4-3	NA	TRBJ1-2	CASSQRTGGDGYTF	TGCGCCAGCAGCCAGAGGACAGGGGGCGATGGCTACACCTTC
NA	TRBV9	NA	TRBJ2-5	CASSAGSDQETQYF	TGTGCCAGCAGCGCCGGGTCAGACCAAGAGACCCAGTACTTC
NA	TRBV19	NA	TRBJ2-5	CASSPPGGQETQYF	TGTGCCAGTAGCCCCCCCGGGGGCCAAGAGACCCAGTACTTC
TRBD1	TRBV5-1	NA	TRBJ1-2	CASSPGWAGGNYGYTF	TGCGCCAGCAGCCCCGGATGGGCAGGGGGCAACTATGGCTACACCTTC
NA	TRBV6-6	NA	TRBJ2-5	CASSWEGRGETQYF	TGTGCCAGCAGTTGGGAGGGCAGGGGAGAGACCCAGTACTTC
NA	TRBV29-1	NA	TRBJ1-1	CSVATTGDTEAFF	TGCAGCGTAGCAACGACAGGAGACACTGAAGCTTTCTTT
NA	TRBV30	NA	TRBJ2-7	CAWSVSGGAGYEQYF	TGTGCCTGGAGTGTATCCGGCGGAGCCGGCTACGAGCAGTACTTC
TRBD1	TRBV29-1	once	TRBJ1-1	CSVEDHRGPKNTEAFF	TGCAGCGTTGAAGATCACAGGGGGCCAAAAAACACTGAAGCTTTCTTT
TRBD2	TRBV19	NA	TRBJ2-5	CASTLAGVETQYF	TGTGCCAGTACTTTAGCGGGGGTCGAGACCCAGTACTTC
TRBD1	TRBV9	NA	TRBJ1-1	CASRVSEGDRMNTEAFF	TGTGCCAGCCGCGTGTCTGAAGGGGACAGGATGAACACTGAAGCTTTCTTT
NA	TRBV11-1	NA	TRBJ2-7	CASSQDPSDSLLSYEQYF	TGTGCCAGCAGCCAAGATCCGTCGGACAGCTTATTATCCTACGAGCAGTACTTC
NA	TRBV6-6	NA	TRBJ1-1	CASSYPWGQETEAFF	TGTGCCAGCAGTTACCCTTGGGGCCAAGAGACTGAAGCTTTCTTT
TRBD1	TRBV4-1	once	TRBJ1-2	CASSASSRGRSYGYTF	TGCGCCAGCAGCGCGTCTTCCAGGGGGCGAAGCTATGGCTACACCTTC
TRBD1	TRBV28	NA	TRBJ1-2	CASRGTDYGYTF	TGTGCCAGCAGGGGGACAGACTATGGCTACACCTTC
NA	TRBV7-9	NA	TRBJ2-1	CASSTRGSSYNEQFF	TGTGCCAGCAGCACCCGCGGCTCCTCCTACAATGAGCAGTTCTTC
NA	TRBV11-2	NA	TRBJ1-1	CASSQGGAWTEAFF	TGTGCCAGCAGCCAAGGAGGGGCATGGACTGAAGCTTTCTTT
NA	TRBV7-9	NA	TRBJ1-2	CASSLAPGTSGYTF	TGTGCCAGCAGCTTGGCCCCCGGGACTTCCGGCTACACCTTC